One sample yielded the 9 T cell receptor beta chains listed below, sequenced in a study of CD4 T cell repertoires in COVID-19. TCRdb keeps only in-frame clones here, not all; method: immunoSEQ multiplex PCR. The sample has over 75,000 clones; around 82% are singletons. Sequencing was performed on CD4+ T cells from peripheral blood, taken after recovery from COVID-19. Receptor source: a human donor who had COVID-19.

V gene TRBV11-2 combines with J gene TRBJ2-3; D is undetermined. The CDR3 has 13 residues. Germline loops: CDR1 SGHAT, CDR2 FQNNGV. V gave up 3 bases and J gave up 0 bases, with 4 bases separating them. The CDR3, as DNA: TGTGCCAGCAGCTTTGGGAGCACAGATACGCAGTATTTT. Translated, it gives CASSFGSTDTQYF.

This sequence joins TRBV3-1 (or the pseudogene TRBV3-2) and TRBJ2-5; 9 bases map to TRBD1. The V and J ends lost 4 bases and 5 bases, in that order; junction bases with no gene match: 11. The CDR3 consists of 16 residues. The germline CDR1 and CDR2 sequences are LGHDT and YNNKEL (reference sequence). CDR3: CASSPEGTGLEETQYF. Here the CDR3 DNA reads TGTGCCAGCAGCCCAGAGGGGACAGGGTTAGAGGAGACCCAGTACTTC.

V gene TRBV11-2 combines with J gene TRBJ2-2; TRBD2 is a possible D gene (7 bases). CDR3 length: 15 amino acids. Germline V gene sequence: CDR1 SGHAT, CDR2 FQNNGV. V was pared by 4 bases and J by 6 bases, with 15 bases between. CDR3 nucleotides: TGTGCCAGCAGCTCTGGGGGGGCCAGGCCCGGGGAGCTGTTTTTT. The encoded protein is CASSSGGARPGELFF.

This clone was observed a handful of times. The chain employs TRBV5-1 and TRBJ1-1; D unresolved. Germline V gene sequence: CDR1 SGHRS, CDR2 YFSETQ. Trimming shortened V by 0 bases and J by 5 bases, and 11 bases separated the two germline ends. The CDR3 loop spans 14 amino acids. As DNA, the CDR3 is TGCGCCAGCAGCTTGGCCGCGGGTGAAACTGAAGCTTTCTTT. The encoded protein is CASSLAAGETEAFF.

The chain has TRBV23-1 and TRBJ1-2; weak D call: TRBD1 (5 bases). TRBV23-1 is noted as an ORF with a role that remains uncertain. CDR3 length: 14 amino acids. V was pared by 0 bases and J by 7 bases, with 12 bases between. The CDR3 DNA is TGCGCCAGCAGTCAATCTCCGCAGGGTGGTGGCTACACCTTC. Its translation is CASSQSPQGGGYTF.

The count of this clone is one. The genes are TRBV5-1 and TRBJ1-4; maybe TRBD1 (6 bases). CDR1 and CDR2 from the germline V gene are SGHRS and YFSETQ. V lost 0 bases and J lost 5, with 14 bases in between. The CDR3 consists of 16 residues. The chain's CDR3 is CASSLGWAGENEKLFF. Here the CDR3 DNA reads TGCGCCAGCAGCTTGGGGTGGGCAGGGGAGAATGAAAAACTGTTTTTT.

V is TRBV14 and J is TRBJ2-1, with TRBD2 matching over 9 bases. With V trimmed by 6 bases and J by 7 bases, 7 bases remained unmatched. Germline V CDR1 and CDR2: SGHDN, FVKESK. The CDR3 has 14 amino acids. CDR3 residues: CASRQSGGSNEQFF. In DNA form, the CDR3 reads TGTGCCAGCAGGCAAAGCGGGGGGTCAAATGAGCAGTTCTTC.

The V gene is TRBV15, the J gene TRBJ2-2; 8 bases are a match to TRBD2. The CDR3 runs to 16 residues. Germline-derived CDR1 and CDR2 are LNHNV and YYDKDF (reference sequence). After removal of 0 bases from V and 6 bases from J, the junction contained 6 bases not matched to a gene. The CDR3 loop is CATSRDGGLGPGELFF. CDR3 DNA sequence: TGTGCCACCAGCAGAGATGGGGGACTAGGCCCCGGGGAGCTGTTTTTT.

The chain uses TRBV5-8 and TRBJ2-1; D not resolved. V lost 0 bases to trimming and J lost 0 bases, with 7 bases between them. CDR1 is SGHTS, CDR2 YDEGEE, per germline. This CDR3 is built from 15 residues. CDR3 region: CASSLGRRSYNEQFF. Here the CDR3 DNA reads TGTGCCAGCAGCTTGGGCAGGCGCTCCTACAATGAGCAGTTCTTC.